The T cell receptor beta chain under discussion was sequenced for a study of Ad26.COV2.S vaccination and SARS-CoV-2 variants. As for the study in general: Administration of Ad26.COV2.S was intramuscular, either once or twice 56 days apart. Study findings and constraints: There was a possibility that the TCR breadth and depth analyses underestimated total T cell responses. Vaccinated and placebo-treated recipients had similar non-spike TCR breadth.

The treatment is: some 19 received Ad26.COV2.S at low or high dose, single or two shots; about five received placebo; per-sample allocation not given. Each sample was drawn 63 days after the first injection (of vaccine or placebo). This table comes from immunoSEQ multiplex PCR, and its TCRdb copy is limited to in-frame clones, with some not included. This sample carries hundreds of thousands of clones, roughly 86% of them seen once, and the ten largest clones take roughly 3.5%. For this clone: Its antigen is unknown.

The sequence was obtained from a person between 18 and 65 years old who received the Ad26.COV2.S COVID-19 vaccine or a placebo. Material: peripheral blood, obtained in a trial of Ad26.COV2.S vaccine versus placebo.

CDR3 sequence reads: CASSYSGQGIINEQYF. Written as DNA, the CDR3 is TGTGCCAGCAGTTACTCGGGACAGGGGATAATTAACGAGCAGTACTTC. The chain carries TRBV6-5 and TRBJ2-7; TRBD1 matches 10 bases. This CDR3 comprises 16 residues. Trimming cost V 0 bases and J 5 bases; bases outside gene matches: 7. CDR1 and CDR2 (germline): MNHEY, SVGAGI.